This T cell receptor beta chain was profiled in a study of patients and donors after allogeneic stem cell transplantation. TCRdb passed the RT-PCR reads through MiXCR, listing each CDR3 protein once. Counted here are about a million distinct CDR3 sequences, approximately 18% occurring once; the ten biggest clones make up 5% to 7.5%. V gave up 6 bases and J gave up 7 bases; unmatched junction bases: 10. The CDR3 contains 15 residues. CDR1 and CDR2 (germline): MNHEY, SVGEGT. The clonotype originates from a human donor who was either an allogeneic HSCT recipient or a stem cell or donor lymphocyte infusion donor (not recorded which). It is not recorded whose cells these are; they may come from a transplant donor. V is TRBV6-2 or TRBV6-3 and J is TRBJ2-1, with 9 nucleotides matching TRBD1. Sequenced material: blood, either unsorted or a sorted T cell fraction (not recorded which). This chain's CDR3 is CASSRGQGVSNEQFF. In DNA form, the CDR3 reads TGTGCCAGCAGCCGGGGACAGGGTGTGTCGAATGAGCAGTTCTTC.